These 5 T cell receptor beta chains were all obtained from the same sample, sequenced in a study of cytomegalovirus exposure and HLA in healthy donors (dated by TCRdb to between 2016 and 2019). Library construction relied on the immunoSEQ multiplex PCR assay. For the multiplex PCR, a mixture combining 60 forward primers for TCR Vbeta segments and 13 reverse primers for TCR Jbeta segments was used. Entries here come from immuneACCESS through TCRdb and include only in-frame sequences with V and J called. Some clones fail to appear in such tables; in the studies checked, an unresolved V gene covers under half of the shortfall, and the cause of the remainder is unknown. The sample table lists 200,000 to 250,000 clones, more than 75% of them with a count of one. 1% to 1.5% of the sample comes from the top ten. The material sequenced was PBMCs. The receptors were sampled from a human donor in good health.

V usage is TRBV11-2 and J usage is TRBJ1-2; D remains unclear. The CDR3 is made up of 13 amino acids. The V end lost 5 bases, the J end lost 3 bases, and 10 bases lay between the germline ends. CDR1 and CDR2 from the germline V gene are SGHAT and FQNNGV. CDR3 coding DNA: TGTGCCAGCAGCCCCGCCAGTGACTATGGCTACACCTTC. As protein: CASSPASDYGYTF. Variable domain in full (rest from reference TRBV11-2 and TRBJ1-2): EAGVAQSPRYKIIEKRQSVAFWCNPISGHATLYWYQQILGQGPKLLIQFQNNGVVDDSQLPKDRFSAERLKGVDSTLKIQPAKLEDSAVYLCASSPASDYGYTFGSGTRLTVV.

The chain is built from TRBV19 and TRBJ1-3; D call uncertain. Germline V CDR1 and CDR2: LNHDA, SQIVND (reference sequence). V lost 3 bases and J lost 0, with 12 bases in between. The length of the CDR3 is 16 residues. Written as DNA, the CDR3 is TGTGCCAGTAGTATCGGGTTTTATCGCTCTGGAAACACCATATATTTT. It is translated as CASSIGFYRSGNTIYF.

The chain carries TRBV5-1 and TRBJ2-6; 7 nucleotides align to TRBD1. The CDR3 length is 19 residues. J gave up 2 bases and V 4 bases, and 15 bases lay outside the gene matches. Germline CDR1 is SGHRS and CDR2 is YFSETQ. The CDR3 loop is CASSTWDRGSLAGANVLTF. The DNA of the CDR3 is TGCGCCAGCAGCACCTGGGACAGAGGTTCTCTCGCTGGGGCCAACGTCCTGACTTTC.

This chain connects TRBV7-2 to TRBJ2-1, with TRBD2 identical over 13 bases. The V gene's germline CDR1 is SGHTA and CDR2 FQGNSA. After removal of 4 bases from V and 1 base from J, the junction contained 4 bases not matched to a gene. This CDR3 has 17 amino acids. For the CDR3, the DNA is TGTGCCAGCAGCTCGAAGGGACTAGCGGGATCCTACAATGAGCAGTTCTTC. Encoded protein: CASSSKGLAGSYNEQFF.

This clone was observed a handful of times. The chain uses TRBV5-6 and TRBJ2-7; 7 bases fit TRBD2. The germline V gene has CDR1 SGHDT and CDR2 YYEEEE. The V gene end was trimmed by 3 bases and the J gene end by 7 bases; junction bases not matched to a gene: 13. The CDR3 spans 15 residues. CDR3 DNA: TGTGCCAGCAGCTCTTGGGCTAGCGGTCCTAGGGAGCAGTACTTC. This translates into CASSSWASGPREQYF. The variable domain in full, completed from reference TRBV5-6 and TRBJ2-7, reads DAGVTQSPTHLIKTRGQQVTLRCSPKSGHDTVSWYQQALGQGPQFIFQYYEEEERQRGNFPDRFSGHQFPNYSSELNVNALLLGDSALYLCASSSWASGPREQYFGPGTRLTVT.